These 25 T cell receptor beta chains originate from one sample sequenced in a study of radiation and T cells in renal cell carcinoma. Assay: immunoSEQ multiplex PCR; the TCRdb copy retains only in-frame clones and omits some. The table records 150,000 to 190,000 clones, roughly 87% of them present only once. Time point: blood 2 weeks post-SBRT. Noted treatment: 15 Gy SBRT to primary tumor, nephrectomy 4 weeks later. The sequencing used blood, collected from a patient whose treatment included radiotherapy and nephrectomy. The receptors come from a woman between 45 and 60 years old with renal cell carcinoma.

V usage is TRBV9 and J usage is TRBJ2-6, with D hard to call. The V end was cut by 0 bases, the J end by 4 bases, with 11 bases between. From germline, CDR1 is SGDLS and CDR2 YYNGEE. The length of the CDR3 is 16 residues. CDR3: CASSVDAPPGANVLTF. The CDR3 coding sequence is TGTGCCAGCAGCGTAGATGCGCCTCCCGGGGCCAACGTCCTGACTTTC.

The rearrangement links TRBV7-2 to TRBJ2-2; 8 nucleotides line up with TRBD2. Unmatched junction bases numbered 13, after V lost 0 bases and J lost 7 bases. The CDR3 is 18 residues long. Looked up from germline, CDR1 is SGHTA and CDR2 is FQGNSA. CDR3 DNA sequence: TGTGCCAGCAGCTTAGCGCCGGCTAGCGGGCGGTACCGCGGGGAGCTGTTTTTT. It encodes CASSLAPASGRYRGELFF. Using reference TRBV7-2 and TRBJ2-2 for the parts outside the CDR3, the full variable domain is GAGVSQSPSNKVTEKGKDVELRCDPISGHTALYWYRQSLGQGLEFLIYFQGNSAPDKSGLPSDRFSAERTGGSVSTLTIQRTQQEDSAVYLCASSLAPASGRYRGELFFGEGSRLTVL.

A few counts support this clone. The V gene is TRBV20-1, the J gene TRBJ2-3; no clear D. V lost 6 bases, J lost 7 bases, and 11 bases lay in between. Germline V gene sequence: CDR1 DFQATT, CDR2 SNEGSKA (reference sequence). The CDR3 is 11 amino acids. The CDR3 loop reads CSAPNRYTQYF. Here the CDR3 DNA reads TGCAGTGCCCCGAATCGCTATACGCAGTATTTT.

The V call is TRBV18, the J call TRBJ1-1, with D perhaps matching TRBD1 (5 bases). CDR3 length: 15 amino acids. Deletions cut 1 base from V and 6 bases from J, with 15 bases between. Looked up from germline, CDR1 is KGHSH and CDR2 is LQKENI. The CDR3: CASSPQREQGAEAFF. CDR3 in DNA: TGTGCCAGCTCACCACAGAGGGAGCAAGGGGCTGAAGCTTTCTTT. The variable domain in full, completed from reference TRBV18 and TRBJ1-1, reads NAGVMQNPRHLVRRRGQEARLRCSPMKGHSHVYWYRQLPEEGLKFMVYLQKENIIDESGMPKERFSAEFPKEGPSILRIQQVVRGDSAAYFCASSPQREQGAEAFFGQGTRLTVV.

The gene calls are TRBV7-6 and TRBJ2-7, with 9 bases fitting TRBD2. The CDR3 is made up of 15 amino acids. V lost 5 bases to trimming and J lost 3 bases; unmatched junction nucleotides: 8. CDR1 is SGHVS and CDR2 is FNYEAQ in the germline V gene. DNA for the CDR3: TGTGCCAGCAGCCCTTTAGCGGGGGCGTACTACGAGCAGTACTTC. It yields the protein CASSPLAGAYYEQYF. The entire variable domain, with the rest obtained from reference TRBV7-6 and TRBJ2-7, is as follows: GAGVSQSPRYKVTKRGQDVALRCDPISGHVSLYWYRQALGQGPEFLTYFNYEAQQDKSGLPNDRFSAERPEGSISTLTIQRTEQRDSAMYRCASSPLAGAYYEQYFGPGTRLTVT.

The CDR3 here is CASSPGGGLESTGELFF. DNA for the CDR3: TGTGCCAGCAGCCCAGGGGGGGGACTAGAGAGCACCGGGGAGCTGTTTTTT. The chain links TRBV13 to TRBJ2-2; D perhaps matches TRBD2 (8 bases). The germline CDR1 and CDR2 sequences are PRHDT and FYEKMQ (reference sequence). CDR3 length equals 17 residues. Trimming shortened V by 5 bases and J by 4 bases, and 20 bases separated the two germline ends.

Turning to this clone: At one of its ends the junction is not consistent with the germline gene, which may arise from a read error. Within the sample, other DNA sequences also encode this same CDR3. This sequence joins TRBV2 and TRBJ1-1; D not resolved. Germline CDR1 is SNHLY and CDR2 is FYNNEI. This CDR3 contains 13 residues. The CDR3 DNA reads as TGTGCCAGCACCCTAGAGGGCTACACTGAAGCTTTTTTT. Protein product: CASTLEGYTEAFF.

This clone was detected once. This chain uses TRBV7-2 with TRBJ1-3; D gene uncertain. The V end was cut by 5 bases, the J end by 3 bases, with 11 bases between. CDR3 length: 14 amino acids. Germline V gives CDR1 SGHTA, CDR2 FQGNSA. CDR3 region: CASSELVSGNTIYF. In DNA, the CDR3 is TGTGCCAGCAGCGAATTAGTTAGTGGAAACACCATATATTTT.

The chain joins TRBV4-2 to TRBJ2-1; 11 bases agree with TRBD2. Trimming at V came to 6 bases and at J to 5 bases, leaving 0 bases not matched to a gene. The germline V gene encodes CDR1 LGHNA and CDR2 YNFKEQ. The length of the CDR3 is 13 residues. The CDR3 coding sequence is TGTGCCAGCAGACTAGCGGGGGACAATGAGCAGTTCTTC. Its protein product is CASRLAGDNEQFF.

The chain employs TRBV7-2 and TRBJ2-7, with D unresolved. The length of the CDR3 is 15 residues. Germline loops: CDR1 SGHTA, CDR2 FQGNSA. V lost 5 bases to trimming and J lost 6 bases, with 20 bases between them. CDR3 amino acids: CASSKASTEELEQYF. The CDR3 nucleotides are TGTGCCAGCAGCAAGGCGAGTACAGAGGAGCTCGAGCAGTACTTC.

The chain is built from TRBV27 and TRBJ2-7, with a weak D call TRBD1 (6 bases). The CDR3 contains 14 residues. V shed 6 bases and J shed 3 bases, with 15 bases lying between them. The germline CDR1 and CDR2 sequences are MNHEY and SMNVEV (reference sequence). This chain's CDR3 is CASRGTGTGYEQYF. In DNA form, the CDR3 reads TGTGCCAGCAGAGGAACAGGGACCGGCTACGAGCAGTACTTC.

The gene calls are TRBV29-1 and TRBJ2-7, with D perhaps TRBD1 (7 bases). Germline CDR1 SQVTM, CDR2 ANQGSEA. This CDR3 comprises 14 residues. The V end was cut by 4 bases, the J end by 3 bases, with 16 bases between. CDR3 sequence (DNA): TGCAGCGTTGTACCCAGGGGGGACCTCTACGAGCAGTACTTC. Its protein product is CSVVPRGDLYEQYF.

The rearrangement joins TRBV25-1 to TRBJ1-2; D is perhaps TRBD1 (6 bases). V was cut by 8 bases and J by 0 bases, with 10 bases left in between. The germline CDR1 and CDR2 sequences are MGHDK and SYGVNS. The CDR3 has 13 amino acids. The CDR3 DNA is TGTGCCAGCGGGACACTAGCTAACTATGGCTACACCTTC. Residues: CASGTLANYGYTF.

The rearrangement links TRBV28 to TRBJ2-3; D is undetermined. This CDR3 comprises 11 residues. V lost 7 bases and J lost 3, with 5 bases in between. Germline V gene data show CDR1 as MDHEN and CDR2 as SYDVKM. CDR3 nucleotides: TGTGCCAGCACCATTACAGATACGCAGTATTTT. Translation gives CASTITDTQYF.

This clone showed up just once. The gene calls are TRBV2 and TRBJ2-3, with 10 bases lining up with TRBD1. In germline, CDR1 is SNHLY, CDR2 FYNNEI. The CDR3 spans 14 residues. Germline trimming cut 11 bases from V and 5 bases from J; bases unmatched to any gene: 10. CDR3 loop: CASNRDRGIDTQYF. Here the CDR3 DNA reads TGTGCCTCTAACCGGGACAGGGGTATAGATACGCAGTATTTT.

This clone showed up just a few times. This chain uses TRBV5-4 with TRBJ2-3; no firm D call. V was cut by 6 bases and J by 4 bases, with 9 bases left in between. Germline CDR1 is SGHNT and CDR2 is YYREEE (reference sequence). The CDR3 is made up of 12 amino acids. This CDR3 reads CASNLNSDTQYF. For the CDR3, the DNA is TGTGCCAGCAATTTGAATTCAGATACGCAGTATTTT.

This sequence joins TRBV6-5 and TRBJ2-2; 9 positions match TRBD2. Germline-derived CDR1 and CDR2 are MNHEY and SVGAGI. V lost 6 bases to trimming and J lost 7 bases; unmatched junction nucleotides: 6. The CDR3 consists of 14 residues. The CDR3 sequence: CASRRTSGHGELFF. In DNA, the CDR3 is TGTGCCAGCAGACGTACTAGCGGGCACGGGGAGCTGTTTTTT.

V is TRBV2 and J is TRBJ1-1; no firm D call. The V gene lost 7 bases and the J gene lost 1 base, with 13 bases spanning the gap. Germline V gene lookup returns CDR1 SNHLY and CDR2 FYNNEI. This CDR3 comprises 14 residues. In DNA form, the CDR3 reads TGTGCCAGCATTAGCAGCAGACCGAACACTGAAGCTTTCTTT. This translates into CASISSRPNTEAFF.

This chain connects TRBV12-5 to TRBJ1-1; tentatively, D is TRBD1 (5 bases). V was cut by 7 bases and J by 2 bases, with 17 bases left in between. This CDR3 is 15 amino acids long. Per the germline V gene, CDR1 is LGHNT and CDR2 is FRNRAP. The DNA of the CDR3 is TGTGCTAGTGTTCTACGGGGCAGGCCAAACACTGAAGCTTTCTTT. Its translation: CASVLRGRPNTEAFF.

The CDR3 DNA follows: TGTGCCAGCTCACCTTATACCACCACTGAAGCTTTCTTT. This encodes CASSPYTTTEAFF. The chain couples TRBV18 to TRBJ1-1; D is undetermined. V was shortened by 3 bases and J by 4 bases, with 9 bases between the two germline ends. CDR3 length: 13 amino acids. From germline, CDR1 is KGHSH and CDR2 LQKENI.

The rearrangement uses TRBV11-2 and TRBJ2-5; D possibly corresponds to TRBD2 (6 bases). This CDR3 contains 15 residues. The V gene lost 4 bases and the J gene lost 5 bases, with 17 bases spanning the gap. Germline lookup yields CDR1 SGHAT and CDR2 FQNNGV. The CDR3: CASSSNRAGGETQYF. CDR3 nucleotide sequence: TGTGCCAGCAGCTCGAACCGGGCCGGAGGGGAGACCCAGTACTTC.

V gene TRBV15 combines with J gene TRBJ2-3, with 7 bases identical to TRBD2. V shed 1 base, J shed 7 bases, and the junction held 8 bases outside the gene matches. The CDR3 loop spans 15 amino acids. Germline V gene data show CDR1 as LNHNV and CDR2 as YYDKDF (reference sequence). CDR3 protein: CATSRGWGGVYTQYF. The CDR3, as DNA: TGTGCCACCAGCAGAGGTTGGGGGGGTGTTTATACGCAGTATTTT.

The chain recombines TRBV27 with TRBJ2-7; D uncertain. The CDR3 is 12 residues long. V lost 7 bases to trimming and J lost 7 bases, with 14 bases between them. CDR1 and CDR2 (germline): MNHEY, SMNVEV (reference sequence). In nucleotides, the CDR3 is TGTGCCAGCACCCTCCCCCCCCCGGAGCAGTACTTC. Residues: CASTLPPPEQYF.

The V gene is TRBV7-3, the J gene TRBJ2-3; D might be TRBD2 (6 bases). The CDR3 totals 16 residues. CDR1 and CDR2 from the germline V gene are SGHTA and FQGTGA. V was shortened by 3 bases and J by 0 bases, with 13 bases between the two germline ends. DNA of the CDR3: TGTGCCAGCAGCTTGACCGGGACTCCTAGCACAGATACGCAGTATTTT. Encoded protein: CASSLTGTPSTDTQYF.

The chain links TRBV6-1 to TRBJ2-7, with 11 bases lining up with TRBD2. CDR1 is MNHNS and CDR2 is SASEGT in the germline V gene. This CDR3 comprises 14 residues. Trimming cost V 9 bases and J 2 bases; bases outside gene matches: 6. This CDR3 is CASVAGGPPYEQYF. CDR3 DNA: TGTGCCAGTGTAGCGGGGGGGCCCCCCTACGAGCAGTACTTC.